The TCR beta chain described here comes from a study of Ad26.COV2.S vaccination and SARS-CoV-2 variants. For the study at large: Recipients of Ad26.COV2.S got it intramuscularly, once or twice 56 days apart.

Documented treatment: roughly 19 received Ad26.COV2.S at low or high dose, single or two shots; about five received placebo; per-sample allocation not given. Samples analyzed were those drawn on day 63 after the first vaccine or placebo injection. Boston supplied an adult donor aged 18-55 years. The CDR3 extends over 16 amino acids. With 0 bases removed from V and 2 bases from J, the gap between germline ends came to 15 bases. The germline gives CDR1 SQVTM, CDR2 ANQGSEA. The repertoire was sequenced with immunoSEQ multiplex PCR; TCRdb's copy has only in-frame clones and lacks some. This table has about 420,000 clones, 70% to 90% appearing once.

The sequence derives from a person aged 18-65 years who received the Ad26.COV2.S COVID-19 vaccine or a placebo. The chain combines TRBV29-1 with TRBJ2-3, with D perhaps matching TRBD2 (7 bases). The specimen was peripheral blood, collected in a trial of Ad26.COV2.S vaccine versus placebo. The CDR3 here is CSVEDSRGPNTDTQYF. CDR3 in DNA: TGCAGCGTTGAAGATTCGCGGGGGCCAAACACAGATACGCAGTATTTT.